Listed below are T cell receptor beta chains from one sample, sequenced in a study of T cells after yellow fever vaccination. TCRdb re-derived calls from the 5' RACE reads in MiXCR, one entry per CDR3 protein. The sample lists some 340,000 distinct CDR3 sequences, approximately 11% occurring once. Sequencing used CD4+ T cells sorted from PBMCs, obtained 45 days after the yellow fever booster vaccination. These receptors all stem from a man younger than 35 who received the YFV17D yellow fever vaccine. CDR3s include the opening cysteine and the closing phenylalanine or tryptophan. The order of the fields is clone size, CDR3 length, V gene, D gene, J gene, CDR3 protein, CDR3 DNA. A D gene is named only where the DNA matches it firmly. Size is stated for part of the rows, as once, few or many counts, or as a class when the clone is expanded.

abundance: .
len: 16
v_gene: TRBV7-9
d_gene: .
j_gene: TRBJ1-3
CDR3aa: CASSPLWGDSGNTIYF
CDR3nt: TGTGCCAGCAGCCCCCTCTGGGGGGACTCTGGAAACACCATATATTTT

abundance: .
len: 17
v_gene: TRBV2
d_gene: TRBD2
j_gene: TRBJ2-5
CDR3aa: CASRSPSGGGGSETQYF
CDR3nt: TGTGCCAGCAGGTCCCCCTCCGGTGGGGGAGGGTCAGAGACCCAGTACTTC

abundance: .
len: 15
v_gene: TRBV9
d_gene: .
j_gene: TRBJ1-6
CDR3aa: CASSGAPTPGSPLHF
CDR3nt: TGTGCCAGCAGCGGGGCCCCCACTCCGGGTTCACCCCTCCACTTT

abundance: .
len: 13
v_gene: TRBV12-3/TRBV12-4
d_gene: .
j_gene: TRBJ2-1
CDR3aa: CASSPRDFNEQFF
CDR3nt: TGTGCCAGCAGTCCCCGAGACTTCAATGAGCAGTTCTTC

abundance: many
len: 15
v_gene: TRBV5-1
d_gene: .
j_gene: TRBJ2-2
CDR3aa: CASSLRAGNTGELFF
CDR3nt: TGCGCCAGCAGCTTGAGAGCAGGGAACACCGGGGAGCTGTTTTTT

abundance: .
len: 14
v_gene: TRBV11-1
d_gene: .
j_gene: TRBJ1-1
CDR3aa: CASSQFQVHTEAFF
CDR3nt: TGTGCCAGCAGCCAATTTCAGGTACACACTGAAGCTTTCTTT

abundance: .
len: 16
v_gene: TRBV25-1
d_gene: TRBD1
j_gene: TRBJ1-4
CDR3aa: CASRDQRGGWGEKLFF
CDR3nt: TGTGCCAGCAGGGACCAACGAGGGGGCTGGGGTGAAAAACTGTTTTTT

abundance: few
len: 16
v_gene: TRBV20-1
d_gene: .
j_gene: TRBJ2-1
CDR3aa: CSARDSVLGGRGEQFF
CDR3nt: TGCAGTGCTAGAGATAGTGTACTAGGGGGTCGCGGTGAGCAGTTCTTC

abundance: .
len: 13
v_gene: TRBV7-8
d_gene: .
j_gene: TRBJ2-5
CDR3aa: CASSWKRVETQYF
CDR3nt: TGTGCCAGCAGCTGGAAGAGGGTGGAGACCCAGTACTTC

abundance: many
len: 14
v_gene: TRBV7-8
d_gene: .
j_gene: TRBJ2-3
CDR3aa: CAIQAEAFPDTQYF
CDR3nt: TGTGCCATTCAGGCAGAGGCCTTTCCAGACACGCAGTATTTT

abundance: many
len: 16
v_gene: TRBV5-1
d_gene: .
j_gene: TRBJ1-2
CDR3aa: CASSFQAQTDNYGYTF
CDR3nt: TGCGCCAGCAGCTTCCAGGCCCAGACGGATAACTATGGCTACACCTTC

abundance: .
len: 15
v_gene: TRBV6-2/TRBV6-3
d_gene: TRBD1
j_gene: TRBJ2-7
CDR3aa: CASSKEGGLTYEQYF
CDR3nt: TGTGCCAGCTCCAAAGAAGGGGGCCTAACCTACGAGCAGTACTTC

abundance: .
len: 14
v_gene: TRBV10-3
d_gene: .
j_gene: TRBJ2-1
CDR3aa: CAISESSDAREQFF
CDR3nt: TGTGCCATCAGTGAGTCTAGCGACGCGCGTGAGCAGTTCTTC

abundance: few
len: 14
v_gene: TRBV24-1
d_gene: TRBD1
j_gene: TRBJ2-5
CDR3aa: CATSESGTEETQYF
CDR3nt: TGTGCCACCAGTGAGTCGGGGACAGAAGAGACCCAGTACTTC

abundance: few
len: 17
v_gene: TRBV4-3
d_gene: TRBD1
j_gene: TRBJ1-1
CDR3aa: CASSQDRGQDLNTEAFF
CDR3nt: TGCGCCAGCAGCCAAGATAGGGGACAGGATCTGAACACTGAAGCTTTCTTT

abundance: .
len: 14
v_gene: TRBV12-3/TRBV12-4
d_gene: .
j_gene: TRBJ1-2
CDR3aa: CASSFARGPYGYTF
CDR3nt: TGTGCCAGCAGTTTCGCTAGGGGACCTTATGGCTACACCTTC

abundance: .
len: 16
v_gene: TRBV9
d_gene: TRBD2
j_gene: TRBJ2-2
CDR3aa: CASSPQPGLAVGELFF
CDR3nt: TGTGCCAGCAGCCCCCAACCCGGACTAGCGGTCGGGGAGCTGTTTTTT

abundance: .
len: 16
v_gene: TRBV7-2
d_gene: .
j_gene: TRBJ2-3
CDR3aa: CASSLENPGSTDTQYF
CDR3nt: TGTGCCAGCAGCTTAGAGAATCCGGGAAGCACAGATACGCAGTATTTT

abundance: few
len: 13
v_gene: TRBV10-3
d_gene: TRBD1
j_gene: TRBJ2-7
CDR3aa: CAIREGQRGEQYF
CDR3nt: TGTGCCATCAGAGAGGGACAGAGGGGCGAGCAGTACTTC

abundance: many
len: 16
v_gene: TRBV4-1
d_gene: TRBD2
j_gene: TRBJ2-5
CDR3aa: CASSQGSAGDQETQYF
CDR3nt: TGCGCCAGCAGCCAAGGCTCAGCGGGGGACCAAGAGACCCAGTACTTC

abundance: .
len: 14
v_gene: TRBV2
d_gene: TRBD2
j_gene: TRBJ2-3
CDR3aa: CASSPLTSADTQYF
CDR3nt: TGTGCCAGCAGTCCTCTGACTAGCGCAGATACGCAGTATTTT

abundance: .
len: 15
v_gene: TRBV20-1
d_gene: .
j_gene: TRBJ2-5
CDR3aa: CSARDRLRGQATQYF
CDR3nt: TGCAGTGCTAGAGATCGACTAAGGGGACAAGCGACCCAGTACTTC

abundance: few
len: 13
v_gene: TRBV7-9
d_gene: .
j_gene: TRBJ1-1
CDR3aa: CASSYGGGSEAFF
CDR3nt: TGTGCCAGCAGCTATGGGGGGGGCTCTGAAGCTTTCTTT

abundance: many
len: 17
v_gene: TRBV3-1
d_gene: TRBD2
j_gene: TRBJ2-1
CDR3aa: CASSQETAGGPYNEQFF
CDR3nt: TGTGCCAGCAGCCAAGAGACAGCGGGGGGGCCATACAATGAGCAGTTCTTC

abundance: many
len: 14
v_gene: TRBV4-2
d_gene: .
j_gene: TRBJ2-7
CDR3aa: CASSHPLSPGEQYF
CDR3nt: TGTGCCAGCAGCCACCCCCTGAGTCCTGGCGAGCAGTACTTC

abundance: .
len: 19
v_gene: TRBV3-1
d_gene: TRBD2
j_gene: TRBJ2-2
CDR3aa: CASSQFSGGALSKAGELFF
CDR3nt: TGTGCCAGCAGCCAATTCAGCGGGGGGGCCCTTTCGAAGGCCGGGGAGCTGTTTTTT

abundance: .
len: 15
v_gene: TRBV10-3
d_gene: TRBD1
j_gene: TRBJ1-1
CDR3aa: CAISAPGQGKTEAFF
CDR3nt: TGTGCCATCAGTGCACCGGGACAGGGTAAAACTGAAGCTTTCTTT

abundance: .
len: 15
v_gene: TRBV10-3
d_gene: .
j_gene: TRBJ1-5
CDR3aa: CAISESRDANQPQHF
CDR3nt: TGTGCCATCAGTGAGAGCCGGGACGCCAATCAGCCCCAGCATTTT

abundance: few
len: 17
v_gene: TRBV7-2
d_gene: TRBD2
j_gene: TRBJ2-3
CDR3aa: CASSREGGGAAPDTQYF
CDR3nt: TGTGCCAGCAGCCGAGAAGGCGGGGGGGCTGCCCCAGATACGCAGTATTTT

abundance: few
len: 15
v_gene: TRBV7-3
d_gene: TRBD1
j_gene: TRBJ2-5
CDR3aa: CASSSYGQAGETQYF
CDR3nt: TGTGCCAGCAGCTCCTATGGACAGGCCGGGGAGACCCAGTACTTC

abundance: .
len: 13
v_gene: TRBV6-2/TRBV6-3
d_gene: .
j_gene: TRBJ2-3
CDR3aa: CASSRRGMDTQYF
CDR3nt: TGTGCCAGTAGCCGACGGGGGATGGATACGCAGTATTTT

abundance: .
len: 11
v_gene: TRBV2
d_gene: .
j_gene: TRBJ1-1
CDR3aa: CASSSKSEAFF
CDR3nt: TGTGCCAGCTCGAGTAAGAGTGAAGCTTTCTTT

abundance: few
len: 17
v_gene: TRBV7-9
d_gene: .
j_gene: TRBJ1-5
CDR3aa: CASSLEGRGIANQPQHF
CDR3nt: TGTGCCAGCAGCTTAGAGGGTCGGGGGATAGCAAATCAGCCCCAGCATTTT

abundance: .
len: 18
v_gene: TRBV7-2
d_gene: TRBD2
j_gene: TRBJ2-1
CDR3aa: CASSLAGTSGGAWNEQFF
CDR3nt: TGTGCCAGCAGCTTAGCGGGGACTAGCGGGGGGGCCTGGAATGAGCAGTTCTTC

abundance: .
len: 15
v_gene: TRBV12-3/TRBV12-4
d_gene: .
j_gene: TRBJ2-3
CDR3aa: CASSRSSEYTDTQYF
CDR3nt: TGTGCCAGCAGCCGCTCTAGCGAATACACAGATACGCAGTATTTT

abundance: .
len: 16
v_gene: TRBV14
d_gene: .
j_gene: TRBJ2-5
CDR3aa: CASSQGTGTGGETQYF
CDR3nt: TGTGCCAGCAGCCAAGGCACCGGGACTGGCGGAGAGACCCAGTACTTC

abundance: .
len: 13
v_gene: TRBV29-1
d_gene: .
j_gene: TRBJ2-1
CDR3aa: CSVFVEVWDEQFF
CDR3nt: TGCAGCGTTTTCGTAGAAGTTTGGGATGAGCAGTTCTTC

abundance: few
len: 14
v_gene: TRBV19
d_gene: TRBD1
j_gene: TRBJ1-2
CDR3aa: CASRATGFDYGYTF
CDR3nt: TGTGCCAGTAGGGCGACAGGGTTCGACTATGGCTACACCTTC

abundance: .
len: 14
v_gene: TRBV6-2/TRBV6-3
d_gene: .
j_gene: TRBJ2-2
CDR3aa: CASLARRTTGELFF
CDR3nt: TGTGCCAGCCTCGCTAGACGGACAACCGGGGAGCTGTTTTTT

abundance: once
len: 15
v_gene: TRBV19
d_gene: .
j_gene: TRBJ2-5
CDR3aa: CASRNLLGGLETQYF
CDR3nt: TGTGCCAGTAGGAATCTTCTGGGGGGACTAGAGACCCAGTACTTC

abundance: .
len: 14
v_gene: TRBV20-1
d_gene: TRBD2
j_gene: TRBJ2-5
CDR3aa: CSARTSGGQETQYF
CDR3nt: TGCAGTGCTAGAACTAGCGGGGGCCAAGAGACCCAGTACTTC

abundance: many
len: 13
v_gene: TRBV5-1
d_gene: .
j_gene: TRBJ2-1
CDR3aa: CASSPGPVNEQFF
CDR3nt: TGCGCCAGCAGCCCGGGGCCGGTAAATGAGCAGTTCTTC